The 13 T cell receptor beta chains given below trace back to one sample, sequenced in a study of T cell repertoires in cytomegalovirus infection. No cognate antigen is known for these TCRs. TCRdb re-derived calls from the reads in MiXCR, one entry per CDR3 protein. Of 80,000 or so distinct CDR3 sequences in the sample, roughly a quarter were seen once. The specimen was CD8+ T cells from cultured PBMCs, collected from culture after CMV antigen stimulation. The receptors stem from a human donor in good health (CMV status not recorded). Some clones in this sample may be carry-over from other donors' samples.

This clonotype was seen a few times. This chain links TRBV6-2 or TRBV6-3 with TRBJ1-5; 8 positions agree with TRBD1. The CDR3 totals 13 residues. Germline values: CDR1 MNHEY, CDR2 SVGEGT. V shed 7 bases, J shed 4 bases, and the junction held 3 bases outside the gene matches. CDR3 loop: CASKDRVNQPQHF. Here the CDR3 DNA reads TGTGCCAGCAAGGACAGGGTTAATCAGCCCCAGCATTTT.

The table lists this clonotype with many counts. The chain links TRBV7-6 to TRBJ2-3; D remains ambiguous. V lost 5 bases and J 2 bases, leaving 14 bases between the germline ends. The CDR3 has 15 residues. Germline CDR1 and CDR2: SGHVS and FNYEAQ. The CDR3: CASSLSWATTDTQYF. CDR3 nucleotides: TGTGCCAGCAGCCTAAGTTGGGCCACCACAGATACGCAGTATTTT.

This clonotype appeared a single time. The V gene is TRBV10-3, the J gene TRBJ2-3; perhaps TRBD2 as D (6 bases). This CDR3 spans 18 amino acids. In germline, CDR1 is ENHRY, CDR2 SYGVKD. V dropped 6 bases and J dropped 2 bases, with 24 bases sitting between them. CDR3 residues: CAISGLETRSRDTDTQYF. CDR3 bases: TGTGCCATCAGCGGCCTAGAGACTAGAAGCAGGGACACAGATACGCAGTATTTT.

The rearrangement links TRBV5-1 to TRBJ2-5; D might be TRBD1 (5 bases). Per germline, CDR1 SGHRS and CDR2 YFSETQ. V gave up 0 bases and J gave up 5 bases, with 11 bases separating them. The length of the CDR3 is 14 residues. CDR3 amino acids: CASSLVVGPETQYF. The CDR3 bases are TGCGCCAGCAGCTTGGTTGTGGGGCCGGAGACCCAGTACTTC.

The J gene is TRBJ1-1, the V gene TRBV30, with D perhaps matching TRBD1 (6 bases). Germline V gene sequence: CDR1 GTSNPN, CDR2 SVGIG (reference sequence). The CDR3 is made up of 15 amino acids. V was pared by 3 bases and J by 3 bases, with 17 bases between. This CDR3 reads CAWRAGGMMDTEAFF. For the CDR3, the DNA is TGTGCCTGGAGGGCCGGGGGCATGATGGACACTGAAGCTTTCTTT.

The V gene is TRBV28, the J gene TRBJ2-3; 7 positions match TRBD2. This CDR3 contains 14 residues. CDR1 is MDHEN, CDR2 SYDVKM, per germline. V shed 5 bases and J 2 bases; nucleotides not matched to a gene: 4. In DNA form, the CDR3 reads TGTGCCAGCAGTACGGGACTACCCACAGATACGCAGTATTTT. It yields the protein CASSTGLPTDTQYF.

V and J are TRBV2 and TRBJ2-3; 15 positions match TRBD2. Germline assignment: CDR1 SNHLY and CDR2 FYNNEI. The CDR3 loop spans 19 amino acids. Trimming removed 4 bases from V and 2 bases from J; junction bases left unmatched: 10. This chain's CDR3 is CASSGAPGTSGGHTDTQYF. The CDR3 region has the DNA TGTGCCAGCAGTGGAGCTCCCGGGACTAGCGGGGGGCACACAGATACGCAGTATTTT.

This clonotype was seen a few times. The rearrangement joins TRBV27 to TRBJ2-4; 7 bases map to TRBD2. CDR1 is MNHEY, CDR2 SMNVEV, per germline (reference sequence). This CDR3 comprises 18 residues. V dropped 6 bases and J dropped 3; count of bases not matched to a gene: 17. CDR3 loop: CASSPVVRREMVKNIQYF. CDR3 DNA sequence: TGTGCCAGCAGCCCCGTAGTGCGGCGGGAGATGGTCAAAAACATTCAGTACTTC.

This clonotype was detected ten times or more. The chain is built from TRBV7-2 and TRBJ2-1, with 7 positions matching TRBD2. CDR1 is SGHTA, CDR2 FQGNSA, per germline. The CDR3 totals 13 residues. V gave up 5 bases and J gave up 8 bases; unmatched junction bases: 6. DNA of the CDR3: TGTGCCAGCAGCCCCTGGGGGGGGTATGAGCAGTTCTTC. As protein: CASSPWGGYEQFF.

Many counts were recorded for this clonotype. The gene calls are TRBV11-3 and TRBJ2-7; tentative D call: TRBD1 (6 bases). The CDR3 has 15 residues. The V end was cut by 0 bases, the J end by 1 base, with 10 bases between. Germline V lookup: CDR1 SGHNT, CDR2 YENEEA. DNA of the CDR3: TGTGCCAGCAGCTTAGAACAGGGCCCATCCTACGAGCAGTACTTC. Protein: CASSLEQGPSYEQYF.

This chain connects TRBV7-9 to TRBJ2-1; a possible D gene is TRBD2 (6 bases). The germline V gene has CDR1 SEHNR and CDR2 FQNEAQ (reference sequence). CDR3 length: 16 amino acids. Trimming pared 5 bases from V and 5 bases from J, leaving 19 bases between. The CDR3 DNA reads TGTGCCAGCAGCCTTTCTTTGGGAGCGGGTAACAATGAGCAGTTCTTC. This encodes CASSLSLGAGNNEQFF.

This clonotype has only one observation. V and J are TRBV27 and TRBJ2-7; the match to TRBD2 covers 13 bases. The CDR3 consists of 14 residues. J was trimmed by 5 bases and V by 9 bases; bases with no gene match: 7. The germline gives CDR1 MNHEY, CDR2 SMNVEV (reference sequence). The CDR3, as DNA: TGTGCCAGTAGGACTAGCGGGAGTAGCAACGAGCAGTACTTC. It encodes CASRTSGSSNEQYF.

Comment on this clonotype: An end of the junction does not agree with germline; a read error may underlie this. V is TRBV27 and J is TRBJ1-2, with 7 bases aligning to TRBD1. CDR1 MNHEY and CDR2 SMNVEV come from the germline V gene (reference sequence). The CDR3 runs 14 residues. The CDR3 sequence: CARSFDRVNYGYTF. The DNA for the CDR3 is TGTGCCAGAAGTTTCGACAGGGTGAACTATGGCTACACCTTC.